Below are 30 T cell receptor beta chains sequenced from a single sample in a study of shared clonotypes between healthy human individuals. Here immunoSEQ multiplex PCR was the method, and the copy in TCRdb shows in-frame clones only, minus some. The data hold under 2.5 million clones, with around 90% observed a single time. Sequencing was done on a sample of naive CD4+ T cells from PBMCs. Subset indicated: CD45RA+ positively selected. Receptors originate from a man between 18 and 29 years old in good health. Some clones in this sample may be carry-over from other donors' samples.

Comments on this clone: Additional DNA sequences in this sample encode the identical CDR3. This chain joins TRBV11-2 and TRBJ2-3; D is unclear. The germline V and J ends were trimmed by 1 base and 3 bases, with 5 bases remaining between them. Germline V lookup: CDR1 SGHAT, CDR2 FQNNGV. The length of the CDR3 is 13 residues. CDR3: CASSLAGTDTQYF. CDR3 nucleotide sequence: TGTGCCAGCAGCTTAGCCGGGACAGATACGCAGTATTTT.

J is TRBJ2-1 and V is TRBV27; no clear D gene. The CDR3 spans 11 residues. Looked up from germline, CDR1 is MNHEY and CDR2 is SMNVEV (reference sequence). Trimming took 8 bases from V and 4 from J, leaving 6 bases between them. The chain's CDR3 is CASGDYNEQFF. The CDR3 nucleotides read TGTGCCAGCGGAGATTACAATGAGCAGTTCTTC.

This clone was seen once. V gene TRBV19 combines with J gene TRBJ2-1; 7 bases are a match to TRBD2. CDR1 is LNHDA and CDR2 is SQIVND in the germline V gene (reference sequence). The CDR3 consists of 12 residues. The J segment lost 8 bases and the V segment lost 4 bases, leaving 2 bases of the junction unmatched. The CDR3 DNA reads TGTGCCAGTAGTAGGACTAGTTATGAGCAGTTCTTC. It is translated as CASSRTSYEQFF. Combining the CDR3 with reference TRBV19 and TRBJ2-1 gives the whole variable domain DGGITQSPKYLFRKEGQNVTLSCEQNLNHDAMYWYRQDPGQGLRLIYYSQIVNDFQKGDIAEGYSVSREKKESFPLTVTSAQKNPTAFYLCASSRTSYEQFFGPGTRLTVL.

V and J are TRBV28 and TRBJ2-7; TRBD2 might be the D (5 bases). The V and J ends lost 7 bases and 4 bases respectively, with 14 bases between them. Germline CDR1 and CDR2: MDHEN and SYDVKM. The CDR3 is 13 amino acids. The CDR3: CASNPGSGYEQYF. For the CDR3, the DNA is TGTGCCAGCAACCCTGGGTCGGGATACGAGCAGTACTTC. Variable domain in full (rest from reference TRBV28 and TRBJ2-7): DVKVTQSSRYLVKRTGEKVFLECVQDMDHENMFWYRQDPGLGLRLIYFSYDVKMKEKGDIPEGYSVSREKKERFSLILESASTNQTSMYLCASNPGSGYEQYFGPGTRLTVT.

The chain carries TRBV7-3 and TRBJ2-1, with D unclear. Germline V gene lookup returns CDR1 SGHTA and CDR2 FQGTGA. The CDR3 is made up of 15 amino acids. The ends were cut back, 3 bases at V and 5 bases at J, with 14 bases in the middle. CDR3 in amino acids: CASSFERRPNNEQFF. CDR3 sequence (DNA): TGTGCCAGCAGCTTCGAGCGCCGACCAAACAATGAGCAGTTCTTC.

The rearrangement links TRBV5-4 to TRBJ1-6; D uncertain. The CDR3 runs 14 residues. The V and J ends lost 4 bases and 7 bases respectively, with 12 bases between them. The germline CDR1 and CDR2 sequences are SGHNT and YYREEE (reference sequence). The CDR3 sequence: CASSGPVPNSPLHF. Here the CDR3 DNA reads TGTGCCAGCAGCGGGCCAGTCCCCAATTCACCCCTCCACTTT.

This clone has more than one count but fewer than ten. This rearrangement joins TRBV15 to TRBJ1-5, with 9 bases lining up with TRBD1. Germline V gene lookup returns CDR1 LNHNV and CDR2 YYDKDF (reference sequence). This CDR3 has 14 residues. The ends lost 2 bases at V and 7 bases at J; junction bases unmatched: 3. CDR3 DNA sequence: TGTGCCACCAGCAGAACCGGACAGGGGCAGCCCCAGCATTTT. It encodes CATSRTGQGQPQHF. Complete variable domain (other parts from reference TRBV15 and TRBJ1-5): DAMVIQNPRYQVTQFGKPVTLSCSQTLNHNVMYWYQQKSSQAPKLLFHYYDKDFNNEADTPDNFQSRRPNTSFCFLDIRSPGLGDTAMYLCATSRTGQGQPQHFGDGTRLSIL.

V gene TRBV5-1 combines with J gene TRBJ2-7; 8 bases agree with TRBD2. The CDR3 is 16 amino acids. After removal of 0 bases from V and 1 base from J, the junction contained 6 bases not matched to a gene. Germline-derived CDR1 and CDR2 are SGHRS and YFSETQ. In DNA, the CDR3 is TGCGCCAGCAGCTTGGAAGGTAGCGGGGTTTCCTACGAGCAGTACTTC. Amino acid sequence: CASSLEGSGVSYEQYF. Full variable domain (outside the CDR3, taken from reference TRBV5-1 and TRBJ2-7): KAGVTQTPRYLIKTRGQQVTLSCSPISGHRSVSWYQQTPGQGLQFLFEYFSETQRNKGNFPGRFSGRQFSNSRSEMNVSTLELGDSALYLCASSLEGSGVSYEQYFGPGTRLTVT.

CDR3: CATAAGGLTGETQYF. In nucleotides, the CDR3 is TGTGCCACCGCGGCGGGGGGCCTAACGGGAGAGACCCAGTACTTC. This chain connects TRBV6-6 to TRBJ2-5, with 8 bases fitting TRBD2. Germline CDR1 reads MNHNY; CDR2 reads SVGAGI (reference sequence). Unmatched junction bases numbered 14, after V lost 10 bases and J lost 4 bases. CDR3 length equals 15 residues.

The chain is built from TRBV30 and TRBJ2-5, with D possibly called TRBD1 or TRBD2 (5 bases each). V was cut by 4 bases and J by 3 bases, with 6 bases left in between. This CDR3 comprises 11 residues. Germline CDR1 reads GTSNPN; CDR2 reads SVGIG (reference sequence). In DNA form, the CDR3 reads TGTGCCTGGATGGGGGAAGAGACCCAGTACTTC. As protein: CAWMGEETQYF.

V usage is TRBV30 and J usage is TRBJ1-1; D gene ambiguous. The CDR3 is made up of 14 amino acids. Germline CDR1 reads GTSNPN; CDR2 reads SVGIG (reference sequence). V lost 3 bases, J lost 8 bases, and 19 bases lay in between. CDR3 sequence: CAWRSSGAQKEAFF. CDR3 DNA sequence: TGTGCCTGGAGGTCCTCCGGCGCACAGAAGGAAGCTTTCTTT. Full variable domain (rest looked up from reference TRBV30 and TRBJ1-1): SQTIHQWPATLVQPVGSPLSLECTVEGTSNPNLYWYRQAAGRGLQLLFYSVGIGQISSEVPQNLSASRPQDRQFILSSKKLLLSDSGFYLCAWRSSGAQKEAFFGQGTRLTVV.

The chain is built from TRBV4-1 and TRBJ2-5; 9 bases are shared with TRBD2. TRBJ2-7 explains the end of the DNA better; the J call may be wrong. The germline V gene encodes CDR1 MGHRA and CDR2 YSYEKL. This CDR3 is 19 amino acids long. CDR3 amino acids: CASSPRTPPSGKGTYEQYF. For the CDR3, the DNA is TGCGCCAGCAGCCCCCGTACCCCCCCTAGCGGGAAGGGTACCTACGAGCAGTACTTC.

This rearrangement joins TRBV7-9 to TRBJ2-7; D remains unclear. Trimming shortened V by 5 bases and J by 5 bases, and 16 bases separated the two germline ends. Germline loops: CDR1 SEHNR, CDR2 FQNEAQ (reference sequence). CDR3 size: 14 residues. The CDR3, as DNA: TGTGCCAGCAGCCCTCTTCTGGCGTTCCACGAGCAGTACTTC. Amino acid sequence: CASSPLLAFHEQYF.

The chain has TRBV19 and TRBJ1-2; tentative D call: TRBD1 (5 bases). Trimming removed 5 bases from V and 4 bases from J, with 14 bases in between. CDR1 is LNHDA, CDR2 SQIVND, per germline (reference sequence). The CDR3 consists of 14 residues. The CDR3 protein is CASSLSGLTYGYTF. As DNA, the CDR3 is TGTGCCAGTAGTCTCTCGGGACTGACCTATGGCTACACCTTC.

The rearrangement uses TRBV6-1 and TRBJ2-2, with TRBD2 as a possible D gene (6 bases). Germline CDR1 and CDR2: MNHNS and SASEGT. There are 13 residues in the CDR3. V gave up 2 bases and J gave up 6 bases, with 7 bases separating them. CDR3 nucleotides: TGTGCCAGCAGTGAATGGGGGGCCGGGGAGCTGTTTTTT. It encodes CASSEWGAGELFF.

The rearrangement links TRBV4-1 to TRBJ2-7; 9 positions agree with TRBD1. The CDR3 is made up of 16 amino acids. Germline CDR1 and CDR2: MGHRA and YSYEKL. Unmatched junction bases numbered 6, after V lost 1 base and J lost 2 bases. The CDR3 region is CASSQVPGTGTYEQYF. The CDR3 nucleotides are TGCGCCAGCAGCCAAGTCCCCGGGACAGGGACCTACGAGCAGTACTTC.

The V and J genes are TRBV5-1 and TRBJ1-1, with D tentatively TRBD1 (6 bases). The germline V gene has CDR1 SGHRS and CDR2 YFSETQ. The CDR3 extends over 18 amino acids. Trimming stripped 4 bases from V and 5 bases from J, with 27 bases between. The CDR3 bases are TGCGCCAGCAGCCGGGGGCTCGGGGGCAAGGGCTGGAGGACTGAAGCTTTCTTT. It translates to CASSRGLGGKGWRTEAFF.

The chain couples TRBV7-8 to TRBJ1-1; no definite D call. This CDR3 is built from 16 residues. V was cut by 3 bases and J by 2 bases, with 16 bases left in between. The germline CDR1 and CDR2 sequences are SGHVS and FQNEAQ. The CDR3 sequence: CASSLNRLLRNTEAFF. The CDR3 region has the DNA TGTGCCAGCAGCTTGAACCGGCTGCTCCGAAACACTGAAGCTTTCTTT.

V gene TRBV7-3 combines with J gene TRBJ2-2; D gene ambiguous. The CDR3 consists of 15 residues. Germline V gives CDR1 SGHTA, CDR2 FQGTGA. V lost 8 bases to trimming and J lost 6 bases, with 19 bases between them. CDR3 amino acids: CASHFGPTVSGELFF. As DNA, the CDR3 is TGTGCCAGCCACTTCGGTCCCACGGTGTCCGGGGAGCTGTTTTTT. The full variable domain, rest sourced from reference TRBV7-3 and TRBJ2-2, is GAGVSQTPSNKVTEKGKYVELRCDPISGHTALYWYRQSLGQGPEFLIYFQGTGAADDSGLPNDRFFAVRPEGSVSTLKIQRTERGDSAVYLCASHFGPTVSGELFFGEGSRLTVL.

This clone showed up just once. The rearrangement uses TRBV19 and TRBJ1-5; 10 bases map to TRBD1. The CDR3 has 18 amino acids. In germline, CDR1 is LNHDA, CDR2 SQIVND (reference sequence). Trimming took 3 bases from V and 4 from J; bases not matched to a gene: 12. CDR3 sequence (DNA): TGTGCCAGTAGTATCGAGCGGGGACAGGGGAGATTAAATCAGCCCCAGCATTTT. Residues: CASSIERGQGRLNQPQHF.

The V call is TRBV2, the J call TRBJ1-4, with D possibly matching TRBD1 (6 bases). Per the germline V gene, CDR1 is SNHLY and CDR2 is FYNNEI. Trimming removed 1 base at V and 5 bases at J, with 14 bases between. CDR3 length: 16 residues. CDR3 sequence reads: CASSEDQGRSNEKLFF. CDR3 nucleotide sequence: TGTGCCAGCAGTGAAGATCAGGGGAGGTCAAATGAAAAACTGTTTTTT.

DNA of the CDR3: TGTGCCAGGGCGATTCATCAGCCCCAGCATTTT. Translated, it gives CARAIHQPQHF. The chain links TRBV19 to TRBJ1-5, with D uncertain. Per the germline V gene, CDR1 is LNHDA and CDR2 is SQIVND (reference sequence). The ends were cut back, 9 bases at V and 5 bases at J, with 8 bases in the middle. This CDR3 is 11 amino acids long.

The sample holds a few counts of this clone. The chain is built from TRBV5-6 and TRBJ1-1; D possibly corresponds to TRBD1 (5 bases). CDR3 size: 13 residues. The germline CDR1 and CDR2 sequences are SGHDT and YYEEEE. The V gene lost 2 bases and the J gene lost 10 bases, with 15 bases spanning the gap. CDR3 protein: CASSFNAGDRAFF. CDR3 DNA sequence: TGTGCCAGCAGCTTCAACGCGGGGGATAGAGCTTTCTTT.

In this sample, this clone turned up once. This chain links TRBV2 with TRBJ1-3; D perhaps matches TRBD1 (5 bases). Trimming removed 5 bases from V and 0 bases from J, with 8 bases in between. The CDR3 runs to 14 residues. The germline gives CDR1 SNHLY, CDR2 FYNNEI. The CDR3 reads CASSWGNSGNTIYF. The DNA of the CDR3 is TGTGCCAGCAGTTGGGGGAACTCTGGAAACACCATATATTTT.

This sequence joins TRBV19 and TRBJ2-2; D may be TRBD2 (6 bases). The CDR3 is made up of 15 amino acids. V lost 7 bases and J lost 4, with 16 bases in between. Germline V gene data show CDR1 as LNHDA and CDR2 as SQIVND (reference sequence). For the CDR3, the DNA is TGTGCCAGTAAGGGACGGGAGATCTTCACCGGGGAGCTGTTTTTT. It yields the protein CASKGREIFTGELFF.

The chain combines TRBV5-1 with TRBJ1-5; D gene uncertain. The germline V gene encodes CDR1 SGHRS and CDR2 YFSETQ. Deletions cut 0 bases from V and 6 bases from J, with 13 bases between. There are 15 residues in the CDR3. CDR3 nucleotide sequence: TGCGCCAGCAGCTTGGGAGATAGTTTGGTTCAGCCCCAGCATTTT. Translating it yields CASSLGDSLVQPQHF. The entire variable domain, with the rest obtained from reference TRBV5-1 and TRBJ1-5, is as follows: KAGVTQTPRYLIKTRGQQVTLSCSPISGHRSVSWYQQTPGQGLQFLFEYFSETQRNKGNFPGRFSGRQFSNSRSEMNVSTLELGDSALYLCASSLGDSLVQPQHFGDGTRLSIL.

This chain uses TRBV28 with TRBJ1-2; TRBD1 is a possible D gene (5 bases). CDR3 length: 15 amino acids. The germline V gene encodes CDR1 MDHEN and CDR2 SYDVKM. Trimming left V 7 bases short and J 2 bases short, with 17 bases between. DNA of the CDR3: TGTGCCAGCAACCCGGGAGACAGAGACAACTATGGCTACACCTTC. Amino acid sequence: CASNPGDRDNYGYTF.

This rearrangement joins TRBV6-5 to TRBJ2-2; a weak D match, TRBD2 (6 bases). Trimming took 1 base from V and 6 from J, leaving 15 bases between them. Germline loops: CDR1 MNHEY, CDR2 SVGAGI. The CDR3 is 16 residues long. CDR3 amino acids: CASSYFGGGKSGELFF. CDR3 bases: TGTGCCAGCAGTTACTTCGGGGGAGGAAAGTCCGGGGAGCTGTTTTTT.

The chain employs TRBV7-9 and TRBJ2-5, with D perhaps TRBD1 (6 bases). Trimming pared 5 bases from V and 11 bases from J, leaving 21 bases between. This CDR3 comprises 14 residues. In germline, CDR1 is SEHNR, CDR2 FQNEAQ (reference sequence). CDR3 amino acids: CASSPRQDVGEQYF. In DNA, the CDR3 is TGTGCCAGCAGCCCGCGACAGGATGTTGGGGAGCAGTACTTC. Variable domain in full (rest from reference TRBV7-9 and TRBJ2-5): DTGVSQNPRHKITKRGQNVTFRCDPISEHNRLYWYRQTLGQGPEFLTYFQNEAQLEKSRLLSDRFSAERPKGSFSTLEIQRTEQGDSAMYLCASSPRQDVGEQYFGPGTRLLVL.

In DNA form, the CDR3 reads TGTGCCAGCAGTACCGGGACAGGGAGAACGCCCCAGCATTTT. The encoded protein is CASSTGTGRTPQHF. The chain joins TRBV27 to TRBJ1-5; TRBD1 agrees at 9 bases. Germline CDR1 reads MNHEY; CDR2 reads SMNVEV (reference sequence). J gave up 9 bases and V 5 bases, and 8 bases lay outside the gene matches. This CDR3 is 14 amino acids long.